The next 30 T cell receptor beta chains were all read from a single sample in a study of cytomegalovirus exposure and HLA in healthy donors. Primers included in the PCR were 60 Vbeta and 13 Jbeta primers. Sequenced by immunoSEQ multiplex PCR; TCRdb stores in-frame clones only, minus some. The sample yields some 96,000 clones, about 75% seen once. Source material: PBMCs. Receptors were obtained from a middle-aged man in good health and CMV-seropositive.

This clone appeared a few times. This chain uses TRBV4-2 with TRBJ2-7; 14 bases fit TRBD2. This CDR3 has 15 residues. The germline V gene encodes CDR1 LGHNA and CDR2 YNFKEQ. After removal of 2 bases from V and 5 bases from J, the junction contained 2 bases not matched to a gene. The CDR3 DNA reads as TGTGCCAGCAGCCAACCGGGACTAGCGGGGGACGAGCAGTACTTC. It specifies CASSQPGLAGDEQYF.

This chain joins TRBV19 and TRBJ1-6; D may be TRBD1 (6 bases). Trimming shortened V by 5 bases and J by 8 bases, and 10 bases separated the two germline ends. This CDR3 comprises 13 residues. Germline values: CDR1 LNHDA, CDR2 SQIVND (reference sequence). The CDR3 DNA sequence: TGTGCCAGTAGTCAGGGGATGGATTCACCCCTCCACTTT. Translating gives CASSQGMDSPLHF.

The chain carries TRBV29-1 and TRBJ2-3; perhaps TRBD2 as D (6 bases). Deletions cut 4 bases from V and 1 base from J, with 12 bases between. The germline V gene encodes CDR1 SQVTM and CDR2 ANQGSEA. This CDR3 comprises 14 residues. Written as DNA, the CDR3 is TGCAGCGTTGCAACTAGCACCCGCACAGATACGCAGTATTTT. This codes for CSVATSTRTDTQYF.

The chain has TRBV4-1 and TRBJ2-7; maybe TRBD2 (5 bases). The CDR3 loop spans 15 amino acids. CDR1 is MGHRA, CDR2 YSYEKL, per germline. Deletions cut 6 bases from V and 3 bases from J, with 18 bases between. The CDR3 coding sequence is TGCGCCAGCAGACTTACCCTGGCGGGTAACTACGAGCAGTACTTC. It specifies CASRLTLAGNYEQYF.

The rearrangement uses TRBV7-2 and TRBJ2-7; TRBD2 matches at 8 bases. Germline V lookup: CDR1 SGHTA, CDR2 FQGNSA. The CDR3 loop spans 15 amino acids. J was trimmed by 3 bases and V by 1 base; bases with no gene match: 5. CDR3 sequence (DNA): TGTGCCAGCAGCTTAGGGGGGACTAGTGACTACGAGCAGTACTTC. Residues: CASSLGGTSDYEQYF.

This clone was counted only a few times. The gene calls are TRBV5-1 and TRBJ2-7; tentative D call: TRBD2 (6 bases). The CDR3 totals 13 residues. V was pared by 0 bases and J by 5 bases, with 9 bases between. Germline V gene data show CDR1 as SGHRS and CDR2 as YFSETQ. CDR3 nucleotides: TGCGCCAGCAGCTTGGGACTAGGGGACGAGCAGTACTTC. It translates to CASSLGLGDEQYF.

The V and J genes are TRBV19 and TRBJ2-3; 7 bases fit TRBD1. This CDR3 region has 13 residues. Trimming took 6 bases from V and 5 from J; bases not matched to a gene: 5. CDR1 and CDR2 (germline): LNHDA, SQIVND (reference sequence). CDR3 protein: CASSLDREDTQYF. The CDR3 DNA sequence: TGTGCCAGTAGCCTAGACAGGGAAGATACGCAGTATTTT.

The J gene is TRBJ1-3, the V gene TRBV9; the match to TRBD1 covers 9 bases. Germline V CDR1 and CDR2: SGDLS, YYNGEE. With 3 bases clipped from V and 0 bases from J, the junction kept 7 bases outside the gene matches. The CDR3 extends over 17 amino acids. The CDR3 sequence is CASSERTGVVSGNTIYF. The CDR3 region has the DNA TGTGCCAGCAGCGAGAGGACAGGGGTGGTCTCTGGAAACACCATATATTTT.

The gene calls are TRBV5-1 and TRBJ2-3; D uncertain. The CDR3 runs 15 residues. The germline CDR1 and CDR2 sequences are SGHRS and YFSETQ. Trimming cost V 0 bases and J 0 bases, with 8 bases left between them. CDR3 loop: CASSLGQSSTDTQYF. For the CDR3, the DNA is TGCGCCAGCAGCTTGGGACAAAGTAGCACAGATACGCAGTATTTT.

V usage is TRBV28 and J usage is TRBJ2-1, with 9 bases that match TRBD2. From germline, CDR1 is MDHEN and CDR2 SYDVKM. Germline trimming cut 4 bases from V and 15 bases from J; bases unmatched to any gene: 7. The CDR3 covers 12 residues. CDR3 residues: CASSWAGGWGFF. CDR3 coding DNA: TGTGCCAGCAGTTGGGCGGGAGGGTGGGGGTTCTTC.

The chain is built from TRBV11-2 and TRBJ1-1, with 10 bases lining up with TRBD1. With 4 bases clipped from V and 8 bases from J, the junction kept 7 bases outside the gene matches. CDR1 is SGHAT and CDR2 is FQNNGV in the germline V gene. The CDR3 spans 14 residues. In nucleotides, the CDR3 is TGTGCCAGCAGCTCCGGGACAGGGGTTAGCGAAGCTTTCTTT. Translated, it gives CASSSGTGVSEAFF.

The chain employs TRBV5-6 and TRBJ1-2; D unclear. CDR3 length equals 16 residues. Germline V gives CDR1 SGHDT, CDR2 YYEEEE. V gave up 1 base and J gave up 4 bases, with 17 bases separating them. As DNA, the CDR3 is TGTGCCAGCAGCTTGTTCCGTGACGGAGAAGGCTATGGCTACACCTTC. Protein sequence: CASSLFRDGEGYGYTF. The full variable domain, with the rest looked up from reference TRBV5-6 and TRBJ1-2, is DAGVTQSPTHLIKTRGQQVTLRCSPKSGHDTVSWYQQALGQGPQFIFQYYEEEERQRGNFPDRFSGHQFPNYSSELNVNALLLGDSALYLCASSLFRDGEGYGYTFGSGTRLTVV.

The chain has TRBV6-5 and TRBJ1-2; 7 nucleotides align to TRBD1. V lost 0 bases to trimming and J lost 4 bases; unmatched junction nucleotides: 8. Germline CDR1 and CDR2: MNHEY and SVGAGI. The CDR3 runs to 16 residues. This CDR3 reads CASSYSTLRGAYGYTF. The CDR3 nucleotides are TGTGCCAGCAGTTACTCCACGCTCAGGGGGGCCTATGGCTACACCTTC.

This chain links TRBV6-1 with TRBJ2-5, with 12 bases that match TRBD2. This CDR3 is 15 amino acids long. After removal of 5 bases from V and 5 bases from J, the junction contained 6 bases not matched to a gene. Germline V gene data show CDR1 as MNHNS and CDR2 as SASEGT. In DNA, the CDR3 is TGTGCCAGCAGTTCAACTAGCGGGGGGATGGAGACCCAGTACTTC. It encodes CASSSTSGGMETQYF.

The V call is TRBV7-6, the J call TRBJ2-1; D is unclear. The germline V and J ends were trimmed by 4 bases and 10 bases, with 14 bases remaining between them. CDR1 and CDR2 from the germline V gene are SGHVS and FNYEAQ. CDR3 length: 13 amino acids. The CDR3 loop is CASSSSFAGEQFF. Here the CDR3 DNA reads TGTGCCAGCAGCTCCTCGTTTGCCGGGGAGCAGTTCTTC.

Of note for this clone: The sample contains more than one DNA sequence encoding this CDR3. The rearrangement links TRBV10-3 to TRBJ2-1; 9 bases match TRBD1. Germline values: CDR1 ENHRY, CDR2 SYGVKD. Trimming cost V 6 bases and J 5 bases; bases outside gene matches: 2. CDR3 size: 13 residues. Here the CDR3 DNA reads TGTGCCATCAGCCGGGACAGGGACAATGAGCAGTTCTTC. It yields the protein CAISRDRDNEQFF.

V and J are TRBV7-2 and TRBJ2-3; maybe TRBD2 (6 bases). Per the germline V gene, CDR1 is SGHTA and CDR2 is FQGNSA. The CDR3 is 15 residues long. The V end was cut by 5 bases, the J end by 6 bases, with 18 bases between. CDR3 protein: CASSQIGSFSDTQYF. The CDR3 DNA reads TGTGCCAGCAGCCAAATCGGGAGCTTTTCGGATACGCAGTATTTT.

The gene calls are TRBV21-1 and TRBJ2-7; TRBD1, as called in the table, went unchecked against the DNA. TRBV21-1 is flagged as a pseudogene. This CDR3 contains 18 residues. As DNA, the CDR3 is TGTGCCAGCAGCAAATCTGGTAGGGGCTTCTCGCCGGAAAACGAGCAGTACTTC. Its protein is CASSKSGRGFSPENEQYF.

The chain carries TRBV9 and TRBJ1-1, with 7 bases matching TRBD1. The germline V gene encodes CDR1 SGDLS and CDR2 YYNGEE. Losses at the gene ends were 3 bases for V and 8 bases for J; bases not matched to a gene: 7. The CDR3 sequence is 13 residues long. CDR3 residues: CASSARQGNEAFF. The CDR3 bases are TGTGCCAGCAGCGCGCGACAGGGTAACGAAGCTTTCTTT.

This clone has more than one count but fewer than ten. The rearrangement links TRBV5-1 to TRBJ2-6; D is possibly TRBD1 (6 bases). CDR3 length equals 18 residues. CDR1 is SGHRS, CDR2 YFSETQ, per germline. Trimming cost V 0 bases and J 0 bases, with 13 bases left between them. In DNA, the CDR3 is TGCGCCAGCAGCTTGGGGGTCCAGGGGAGCTCTGGGGCCAACGTCCTGACTTTC. Translation gives CASSLGVQGSSGANVLTF.

The chain uses TRBV4-1 and TRBJ1-1, with 10 bases that match TRBD1. Germline V CDR1 and CDR2: MGHRA, YSYEKL. Trimming cost V 0 bases and J 4 bases; bases outside gene matches: 5. This CDR3 has 16 amino acids. CDR3 amino acids: CASSQELTGGFTEAFF. The CDR3 coding sequence is TGCGCCAGCAGCCAAGAGCTGACAGGGGGCTTCACTGAAGCTTTCTTT.

The chain combines TRBV7-2 with TRBJ2-1; D gene unclear. Between the trimmed V and J ends, which lost 5 bases and 6 bases, there was a span of 8 bases. The germline CDR1 and CDR2 sequences are SGHTA and FQGNSA. The CDR3 loop spans 12 amino acids. The CDR3: CASSPISNEQFF. In DNA, the CDR3 is TGTGCCAGCAGCCCCATTAGCAATGAGCAGTTCTTC.

The J gene is TRBJ1-6, the V gene TRBV9; D might be TRBD1 (6 bases). The germline gives CDR1 SGDLS, CDR2 YYNGEE. The CDR3 spans 16 residues. Trimming pared 3 bases from V and 7 bases from J, leaving 17 bases between. The CDR3 region has the DNA TGTGCCAGCAGCGAGGGTTTAGGGGGTACAAATTCACCCCTCCACTTT. As protein: CASSEGLGGTNSPLHF.

The chain joins TRBV6-5 to TRBJ2-1; D may be TRBD2 (7 bases). Germline lookup yields CDR1 MNHEY and CDR2 SVGAGI. The V gene lost 2 bases and the J gene lost 1 base, with 12 bases spanning the gap. The CDR3 has 16 amino acids. This CDR3 is CASSYDAGASYNEQFF. The DNA for the CDR3 is TGTGCCAGCAGTTACGATGCGGGGGCATCCTACAATGAGCAGTTCTTC.

As DNA, the CDR3 is TGCGCCAGCAGCCAAGCCCCCTACAGGGGTGGAAATCAGCCCCAGCATTTT. Protein product: CASSQAPYRGGNQPQHF. This chain connects TRBV4-3 to TRBJ1-5; 7 bases match TRBD1. The CDR3 covers 17 residues. Germline values: CDR1 LGHNA, CDR2 YSLEER. Germline trimming cut 1 base from V and 4 bases from J; bases unmatched to any gene: 10.

The gene calls are TRBV5-6 and TRBJ2-7; 8 bases align to TRBD1. Germline V gene data show CDR1 as SGHDT and CDR2 as YYEEEE. Trimming at V came to 2 bases and at J to 2 bases, leaving 3 bases not matched to a gene. There are 14 residues in the CDR3. CDR3 amino acids: CASSFGQGPYEQYF. For the CDR3, the DNA is TGTGCCAGCAGCTTCGGACAGGGACCCTACGAGCAGTACTTC.

The chain is built from TRBV21-1 and TRBJ2-5; the table calls TRBD2, which could not be checked here. TRBV21-1 is an annotated pseudogene. CDR3 length equals 15 residues. The CDR3 nucleotides are TGTGCCAGCAGCAAAGTGGGGCGGGGGCTGGAGACCCAGTACTTC. The encoded protein is CASSKVGRGLETQYF.

This clone was seen a handful of times. The sample carries other DNA sequences with the same CDR3. The chain recombines TRBV9 with TRBJ1-1, with D unresolved. The CDR3 sequence is 14 residues long. Trimming shortened V by 0 bases and J by 1 base, and 7 bases separated the two germline ends. Germline V gene lookup returns CDR1 SGDLS and CDR2 YYNGEE. For the CDR3, the DNA is TGTGCCAGCAGCGTAGGTGCGGGGAACACTGAAGCTTTCTTT. Translating gives CASSVGAGNTEAFF.

The chain joins TRBV7-9 to TRBJ2-3, with TRBD2 identical over 10 bases. The CDR3 is made up of 14 amino acids. V lost 6 bases and J lost 4; bases outside the gene matches: 4. The germline V gene encodes CDR1 SEHNR and CDR2 FQNEAQ (reference sequence). The CDR3: CASRGAGGPDTQYF. CDR3 nucleotide sequence: TGTGCCAGCAGGGGAGCGGGGGGGCCAGATACGCAGTATTTT.

The chain has TRBV27 and TRBJ2-2; weak D call: TRBD2 (5 bases). Germline values: CDR1 MNHEY, CDR2 SMNVEV (reference sequence). The V end lost 6 bases, the J end lost 2 bases, and 16 bases lay between the germline ends. The CDR3 totals 16 residues. The DNA of the CDR3 is TGTGCCAGCAGCCCGTTACGAGGGCCCAACACCGGGGAGCTGTTTTTT. As protein: CASSPLRGPNTGELFF.